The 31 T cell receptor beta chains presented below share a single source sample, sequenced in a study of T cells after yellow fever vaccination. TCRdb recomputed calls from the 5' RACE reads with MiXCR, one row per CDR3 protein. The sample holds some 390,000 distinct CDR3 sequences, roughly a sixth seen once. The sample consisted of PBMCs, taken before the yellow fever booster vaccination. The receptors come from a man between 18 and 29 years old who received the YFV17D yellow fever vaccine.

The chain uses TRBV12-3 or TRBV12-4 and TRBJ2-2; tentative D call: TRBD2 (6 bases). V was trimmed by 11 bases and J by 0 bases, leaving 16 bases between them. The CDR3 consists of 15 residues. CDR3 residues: CALKSGGSNTGELFF. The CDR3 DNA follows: TGTGCCCTAAAAAGTGGGGGGTCGAACACCGGGGAGCTGTTTTTT.

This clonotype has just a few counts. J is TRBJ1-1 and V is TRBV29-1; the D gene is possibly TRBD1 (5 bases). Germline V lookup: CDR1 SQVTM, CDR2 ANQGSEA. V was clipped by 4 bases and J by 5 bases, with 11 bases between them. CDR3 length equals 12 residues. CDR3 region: CSVARGGTEAFF. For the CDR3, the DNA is TGCAGCGTTGCTAGGGGCGGGACTGAAGCTTTCTTT.

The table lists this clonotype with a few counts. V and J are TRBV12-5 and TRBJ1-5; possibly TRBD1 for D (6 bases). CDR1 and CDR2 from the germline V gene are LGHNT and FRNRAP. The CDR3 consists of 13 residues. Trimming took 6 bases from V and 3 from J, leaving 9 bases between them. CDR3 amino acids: CASGWGANQPQHF. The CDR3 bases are TGTGCTAGTGGGTGGGGGGCCAATCAGCCCCAGCATTTT.

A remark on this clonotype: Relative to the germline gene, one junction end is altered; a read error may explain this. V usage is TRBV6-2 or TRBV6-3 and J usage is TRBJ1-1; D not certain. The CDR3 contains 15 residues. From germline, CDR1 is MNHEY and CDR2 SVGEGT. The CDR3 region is CASSYSAETNTEAIF. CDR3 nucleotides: TGTGCCAGCAGTTACTCTGCAGAGACGAACACTGAAGCTATCTTT.

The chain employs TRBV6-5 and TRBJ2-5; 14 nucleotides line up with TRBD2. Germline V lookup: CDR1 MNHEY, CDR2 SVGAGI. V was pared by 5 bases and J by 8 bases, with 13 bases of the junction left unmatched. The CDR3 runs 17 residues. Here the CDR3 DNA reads TGTGCCAGCAGTGACGGGACTAGCGGGGGTCGCTGGGATACCCAGTACTTC. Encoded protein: CASSDGTSGGRWDTQYF.

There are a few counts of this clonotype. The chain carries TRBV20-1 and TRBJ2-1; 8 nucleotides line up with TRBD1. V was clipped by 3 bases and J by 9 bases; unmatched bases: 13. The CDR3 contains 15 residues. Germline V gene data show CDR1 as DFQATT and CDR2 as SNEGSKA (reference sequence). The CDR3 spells CSASSLAGGRGEQFF. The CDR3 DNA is TGCAGTGCTAGTAGTTTGGCAGGGGGCAGAGGTGAGCAGTTCTTC.

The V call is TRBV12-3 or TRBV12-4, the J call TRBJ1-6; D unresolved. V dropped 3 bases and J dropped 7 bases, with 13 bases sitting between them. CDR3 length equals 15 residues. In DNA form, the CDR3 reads TGTGCCAGCAGTTTTCAGAGCGGGGTGAATTCACCCCTCCACTTT. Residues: CASSFQSGVNSPLHF.

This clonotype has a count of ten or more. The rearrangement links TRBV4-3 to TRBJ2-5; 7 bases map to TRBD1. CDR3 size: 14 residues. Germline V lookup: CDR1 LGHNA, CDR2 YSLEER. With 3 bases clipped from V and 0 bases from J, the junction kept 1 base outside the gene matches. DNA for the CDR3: TGCGCCAGCAGCCAGGGACAGTACCAAGAGACCCAGTACTTC. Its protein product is CASSQGQYQETQYF.

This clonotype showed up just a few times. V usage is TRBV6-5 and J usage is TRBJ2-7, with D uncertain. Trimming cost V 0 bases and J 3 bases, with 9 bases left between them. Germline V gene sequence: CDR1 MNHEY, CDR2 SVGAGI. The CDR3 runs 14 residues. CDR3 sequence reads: CASSYSRNSYEQYF. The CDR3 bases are TGTGCCAGCAGTTACTCGAGGAACAGCTACGAGCAGTACTTC.

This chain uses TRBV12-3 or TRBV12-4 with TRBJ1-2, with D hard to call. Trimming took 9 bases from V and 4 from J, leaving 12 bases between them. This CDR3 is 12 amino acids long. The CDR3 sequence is CASGVPGYGYTF. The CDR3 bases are TGTGCCAGTGGGGTTCCGGGCTATGGCTACACCTTC.

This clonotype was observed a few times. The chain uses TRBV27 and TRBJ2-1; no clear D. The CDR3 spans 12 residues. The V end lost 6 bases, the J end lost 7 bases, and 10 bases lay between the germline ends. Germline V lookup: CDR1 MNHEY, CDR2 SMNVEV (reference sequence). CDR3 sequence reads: CASSIGRNEQFF. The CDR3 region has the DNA TGTGCCAGCAGCATTGGAAGGAATGAGCAGTTCTTC.

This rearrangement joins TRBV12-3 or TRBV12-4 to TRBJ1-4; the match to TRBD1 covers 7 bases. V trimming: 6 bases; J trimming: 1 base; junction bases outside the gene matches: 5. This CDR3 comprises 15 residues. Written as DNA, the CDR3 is TGTGCCAGCAGACCTTGGACAGGAACTAATGAAAAACTGTTTTTT. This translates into CASRPWTGTNEKLFF.

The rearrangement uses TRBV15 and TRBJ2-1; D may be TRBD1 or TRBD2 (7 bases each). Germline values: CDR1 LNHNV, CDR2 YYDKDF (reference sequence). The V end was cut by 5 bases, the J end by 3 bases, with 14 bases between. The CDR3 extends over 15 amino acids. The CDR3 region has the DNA TGTGCCACCAGCGGCCTCAGGGGGGGCTACAATGAGCAGTTCTTC. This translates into CATSGLRGGYNEQFF. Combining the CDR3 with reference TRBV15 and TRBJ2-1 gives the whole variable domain DAMVIQNPRYQVTQFGKPVTLSCSQTLNHNVMYWYQQKSSQAPKLLFHYYDKDFNNEADTPDNFQSRRPNTSFCFLDIRSPGLGDTAMYLCATSGLRGGYNEQFFGPGTRLTVL.

The CDR3 DNA is TGCAGTGCTCCCCGGGGCCTTTCTGGAGGATACACTGAAGCTTTCTTT. Protein sequence: CSAPRGLSGGYTEAFF. The chain recombines TRBV20-1 with TRBJ1-1; perhaps TRBD1 as D (5 bases). This CDR3 has 16 amino acids. Germline assignment: CDR1 DFQATT and CDR2 SNEGSKA (reference sequence). Between the trimmed V and J ends, which lost 5 bases and 3 bases, there was a span of 22 bases.

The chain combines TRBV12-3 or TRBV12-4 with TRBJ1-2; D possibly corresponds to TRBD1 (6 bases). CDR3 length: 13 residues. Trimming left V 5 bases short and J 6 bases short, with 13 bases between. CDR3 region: CASSRQEQNGYTF. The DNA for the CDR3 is TGTGCCAGCAGTCGACAGGAGCAAAATGGCTACACCTTC.

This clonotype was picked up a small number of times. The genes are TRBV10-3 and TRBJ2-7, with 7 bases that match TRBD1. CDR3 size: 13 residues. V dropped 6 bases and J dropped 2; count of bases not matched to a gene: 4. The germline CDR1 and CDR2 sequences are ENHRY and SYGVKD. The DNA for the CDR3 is TGTGCCATCAGCTGGGACAGAACCTACGAGCAGTACTTC. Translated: CAISWDRTYEQYF.

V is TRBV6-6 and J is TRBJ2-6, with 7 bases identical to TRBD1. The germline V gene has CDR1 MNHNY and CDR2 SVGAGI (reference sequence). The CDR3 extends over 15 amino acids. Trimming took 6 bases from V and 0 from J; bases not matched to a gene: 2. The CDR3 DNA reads TGTGCCAGCAGGGGGACAGACTCTGGGGCCAACGTCCTGACTTTC. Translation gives CASRGTDSGANVLTF.

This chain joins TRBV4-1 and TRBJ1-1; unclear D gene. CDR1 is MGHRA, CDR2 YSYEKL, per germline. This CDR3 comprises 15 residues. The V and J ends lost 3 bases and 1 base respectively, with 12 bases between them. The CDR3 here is CASSQSVAENTEAFF. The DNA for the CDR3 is TGCGCCAGCAGCCAGTCGGTAGCGGAGAACACTGAAGCTTTCTTT.

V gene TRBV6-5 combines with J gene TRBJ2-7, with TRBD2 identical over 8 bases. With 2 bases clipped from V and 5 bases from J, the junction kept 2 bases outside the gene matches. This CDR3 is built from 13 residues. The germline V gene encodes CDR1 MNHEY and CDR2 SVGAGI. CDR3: CASSYSGGNEQYF. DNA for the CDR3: TGTGCCAGCAGTTACAGCGGGGGCAACGAGCAGTACTTC.

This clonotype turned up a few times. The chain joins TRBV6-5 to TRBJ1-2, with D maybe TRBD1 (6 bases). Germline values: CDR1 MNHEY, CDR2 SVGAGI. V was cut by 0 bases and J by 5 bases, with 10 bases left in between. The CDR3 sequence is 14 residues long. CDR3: CASSYSYREYGYTF. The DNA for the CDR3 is TGTGCCAGCAGTTACTCGTACAGGGAGTATGGCTACACCTTC.

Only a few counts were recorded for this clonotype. CDR3 residues: CASSEGHPFNYGYTF. CDR3 DNA: TGTGCCAGCAGTGAGGGACACCCGTTTAACTATGGCTACACCTTC. This chain uses TRBV27 with TRBJ1-2, with TRBD1 as a possible D gene (6 bases). The V gene lost 5 bases and the J gene lost 1 base, with 14 bases spanning the gap. Germline V gives CDR1 MNHEY, CDR2 SMNVEV (reference sequence). CDR3 size: 15 residues.

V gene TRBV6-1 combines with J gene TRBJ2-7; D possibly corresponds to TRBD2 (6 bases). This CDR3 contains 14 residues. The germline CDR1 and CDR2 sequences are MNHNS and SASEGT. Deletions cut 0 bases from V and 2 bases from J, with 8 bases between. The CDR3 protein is CASSEAGRPYEQYV. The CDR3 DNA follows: TGTGCCAGCAGTGAAGCGGGGAGGCCCTACGAGCAGTACGTC.

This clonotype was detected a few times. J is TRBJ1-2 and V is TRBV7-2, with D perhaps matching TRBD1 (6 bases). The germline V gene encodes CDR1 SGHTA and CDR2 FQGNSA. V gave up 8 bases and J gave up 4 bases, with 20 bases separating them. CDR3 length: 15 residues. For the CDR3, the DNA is TGTGCCAGCGAGACGGCCGGGAGGGGGACCTATGGCTACACCTTC. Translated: CASETAGRGTYGYTF.

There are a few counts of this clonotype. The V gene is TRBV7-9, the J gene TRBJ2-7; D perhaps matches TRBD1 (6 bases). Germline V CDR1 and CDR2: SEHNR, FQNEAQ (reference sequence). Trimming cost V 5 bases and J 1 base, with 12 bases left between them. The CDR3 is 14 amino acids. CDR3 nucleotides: TGTGCCAGCAGCCGTCAACAGGGATCCTACGAGCAGTACGTC. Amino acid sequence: CASSRQQGSYEQYV.

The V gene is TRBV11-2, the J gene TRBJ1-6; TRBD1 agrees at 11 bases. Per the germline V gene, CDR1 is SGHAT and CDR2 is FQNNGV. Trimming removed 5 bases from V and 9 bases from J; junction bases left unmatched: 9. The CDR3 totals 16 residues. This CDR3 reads CASSQVPGQGVSPLHF. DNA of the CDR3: TGTGCCAGCAGCCAAGTCCCGGGACAGGGGGTTTCACCCCTCCACTTT.

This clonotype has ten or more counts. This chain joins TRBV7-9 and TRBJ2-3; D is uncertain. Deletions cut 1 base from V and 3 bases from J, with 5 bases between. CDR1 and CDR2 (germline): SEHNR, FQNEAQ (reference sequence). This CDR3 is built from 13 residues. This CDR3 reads CASSLGSTDTQYF. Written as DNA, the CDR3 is TGTGCCAGCAGCTTAGGGTCAACAGATACGCAGTATTTT.

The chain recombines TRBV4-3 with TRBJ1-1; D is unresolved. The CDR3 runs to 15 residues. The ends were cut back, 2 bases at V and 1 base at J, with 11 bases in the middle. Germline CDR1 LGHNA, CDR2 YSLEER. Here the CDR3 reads CASSQFREANTEAFF. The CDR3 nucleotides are TGCGCCAGCAGCCAATTTCGGGAAGCGAACACTGAAGCTTTCTTT.

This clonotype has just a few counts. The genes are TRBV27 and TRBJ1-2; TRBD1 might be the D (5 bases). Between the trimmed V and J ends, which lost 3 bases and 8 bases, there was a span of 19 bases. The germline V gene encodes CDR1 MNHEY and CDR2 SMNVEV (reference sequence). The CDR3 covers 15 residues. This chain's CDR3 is CASSFLPVDRGGYTF. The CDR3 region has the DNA TGTGCCAGCAGTTTCCTACCCGTAGACCGGGGCGGCTACACCTTC.

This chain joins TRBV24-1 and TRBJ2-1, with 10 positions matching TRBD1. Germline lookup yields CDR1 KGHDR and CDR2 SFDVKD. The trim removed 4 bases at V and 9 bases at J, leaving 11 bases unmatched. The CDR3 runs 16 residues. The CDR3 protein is CATSDPRQGALIEQFF. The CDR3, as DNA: TGTGCCACCAGTGACCCTAGACAGGGGGCGTTAATTGAGCAGTTCTTC.

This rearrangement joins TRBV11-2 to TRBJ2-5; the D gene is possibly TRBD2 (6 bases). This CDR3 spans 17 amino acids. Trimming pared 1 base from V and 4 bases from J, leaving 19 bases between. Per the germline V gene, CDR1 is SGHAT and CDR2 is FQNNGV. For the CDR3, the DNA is TGTGCCAGCAGCTTAGGGCCGGGACTCCAACGGAGAGAGACCCAGTACTTC. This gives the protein CASSLGPGLQRRETQYF.

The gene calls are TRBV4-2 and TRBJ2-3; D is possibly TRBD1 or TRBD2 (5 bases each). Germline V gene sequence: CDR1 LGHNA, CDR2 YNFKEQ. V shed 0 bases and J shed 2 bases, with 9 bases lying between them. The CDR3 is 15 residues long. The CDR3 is CASSQDRGFTDTQYF. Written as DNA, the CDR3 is TGTGCCAGCAGCCAAGATCGGGGCTTCACAGATACGCAGTATTTT.